This is a list of T cell receptor beta chains from one sample in a study of beta chain features in type 1 diabetes. Profiling relied on immunoSEQ multiplex PCR, and the TCRdb table lists in-frame clones only, not all of them. There are hundreds of thousands of clones in the sample; 15% to 20% occur only once, and around 0.02% lies in the top ten. Sequenced material: naive CD4+ T cells from blood. These receptors were collected from a woman aged 18-29 years in good health. The CDR3 runs from the conserved cysteine through the conserved F or W. Fields, in order: CDR3 DNA, CDR3 protein, J gene, V gene, D gene, clone size. D genes are given only for firm matches. Size is stated for part of the rows, as once, few or many counts, or as a class when the clone is expanded.

cdr3_nt: TGTGCCAGCAGCCCACCCGGGACCCCTGAAAAACTGTTTTTT; cdr3_aa: CASSPPGTPEKLFF; j_call: TRBJ1-4; v_call: TRBV7-9; d_call: .; clone_size: .
cdr3_nt: TGTGCCAGCTCATCAGGATACACTGAAGCTTTCTTT; cdr3_aa: CASSSGYTEAFF; j_call: TRBJ1-1; v_call: TRBV18; d_call: .; clone_size: few
cdr3_nt: TGTGCCAGCAGCCGCAACGGGGAACTTGGCAATGAGCAGTTCTTC; cdr3_aa: CASSRNGELGNEQFF; j_call: TRBJ2-1; v_call: TRBV5-6; d_call: .; clone_size: few
cdr3_nt: TGTGCCAGCAGTTATCGTGCGAGGGGGGTGGTTGATGAAAAACTGTTTTTT; cdr3_aa: CASSYRARGVVDEKLFF; j_call: TRBJ1-4; v_call: TRBV27; d_call: .; clone_size: few
cdr3_nt: TGCAGCGTTACACCCGGTCGGGGGATTGGCTACACCTTC; cdr3_aa: CSVTPGRGIGYTF; j_call: TRBJ1-2; v_call: TRBV29-1; d_call: .; clone_size: .
cdr3_nt: TGTGCCAGCAGCCCCGGGGTTACTGAGCAGTTCTTC; cdr3_aa: CASSPGVTEQFF; j_call: TRBJ2-1; v_call: TRBV7-2; d_call: .; clone_size: .
cdr3_nt: TGTGCCACCAGCAGAACAGGACTAGCGGGAAGATATGAGCAGTTCTTC; cdr3_aa: CATSRTGLAGRYEQFF; j_call: TRBJ2-1; v_call: TRBV15; d_call: TRBD2; clone_size: few
cdr3_nt: TGTGCCAGCAGTTTAGGGACTAGCGTCCACGAGCAGTACTTC; cdr3_aa: CASSLGTSVHEQYF; j_call: TRBJ2-7; v_call: TRBV28; d_call: TRBD2; clone_size: few
cdr3_nt: TGTGCCAGCAGCCAAGATACGGGGGCAACTAATGAAAAACTGTTTTTT; cdr3_aa: CASSQDTGATNEKLFF; j_call: TRBJ1-4; v_call: TRBV4-2; d_call: .; clone_size: .
cdr3_nt: TGCGCCAGCAGCCGGGATCTCCTTACCTACGAGCAGTACTTC; cdr3_aa: CASSRDLLTYEQYF; j_call: TRBJ2-7; v_call: TRBV4-3; d_call: .; clone_size: .
cdr3_nt: TGTGCCAGCAGCGTAGGCGTTTGGGAAATAGGACAGGTCCAAGAGACCCAGTACTTC; cdr3_aa: CASSVGVWEIGQVQETQYF; j_call: TRBJ2-5; v_call: TRBV9; d_call: TRBD1; clone_size: .
cdr3_nt: TGTGCCAGCAGCGGCACAGGGGTTATCGCCGGGGAGCTGTTTTTT; cdr3_aa: CASSGTGVIAGELFF; j_call: TRBJ2-2; v_call: TRBV27; d_call: TRBD1; clone_size: .
cdr3_nt: TGCAGCGTTGCGTCTGCCAATGAGCAGTTCTTC; cdr3_aa: CSVASANEQFF; j_call: TRBJ2-1; v_call: TRBV29-1; d_call: .; clone_size: few
cdr3_nt: TGTGCCAGTAGTATAGGCCAGGGGTGGGAAAATGAGCAGTTCTTC; cdr3_aa: CASSIGQGWENEQFF; j_call: TRBJ2-1; v_call: TRBV19; d_call: .; clone_size: .
cdr3_nt: TGTGCCAGCAGCCTCGAAAGTGCCGCCTACAATGAGCAGTTCTTC; cdr3_aa: CASSLESAAYNEQFF; j_call: TRBJ2-1; v_call: TRBV7-2; d_call: .; clone_size: few
cdr3_nt: TGCGCCAGCAGCCCCCAACATCTAGCGGGAGGGGTCGAGCAGTACTTC; cdr3_aa: CASSPQHLAGGVEQYF; j_call: TRBJ2-7; v_call: TRBV4-1; d_call: TRBD2; clone_size: .
cdr3_nt: TGTGCCAGCAGTTTCGTACAGGGGAGGGATACGCAGTATTTT; cdr3_aa: CASSFVQGRDTQYF; j_call: TRBJ2-3; v_call: TRBV28; d_call: .; clone_size: few
cdr3_nt: TGTGCCAGCAGGCTCGATTTAGCAAACTACGAGCAGTACTTC; cdr3_aa: CASRLDLANYEQYF; j_call: TRBJ2-7; v_call: TRBV6-1; d_call: .; clone_size: few
cdr3_nt: TGTGCCAGCAGCTTATTACAGGGGAGTTTTCAGCCCCAGCATTTT; cdr3_aa: CASSLLQGSFQPQHF; j_call: TRBJ1-5; v_call: TRBV5-5; d_call: TRBD1; clone_size: .
cdr3_nt: TGCGCCAGCAGCCAAGCTCTCATTACCGGGACAGGGAATTCCGGCTACACCTTC; cdr3_aa: CASSQALITGTGNSGYTF; j_call: TRBJ1-2; v_call: TRBV4-1; d_call: TRBD1; clone_size: .
cdr3_nt: TGTGCCAGCAGCCAGGCCGATGGAGTTAGTGAAAAACTGTTTTTT; cdr3_aa: CASSQADGVSEKLFF; j_call: TRBJ1-4; v_call: TRBV4-2; d_call: .; clone_size: .
cdr3_nt: TGTGCCAGCAGCCAAGTCGCCTTGAACACTGAAGCTTTCTTT; cdr3_aa: CASSQVALNTEAFF; j_call: TRBJ1-1; v_call: TRBV5-4; d_call: .; clone_size: once
cdr3_nt: TGTGCCAGCTCTCAACAGGGGACGAACACTGAAGCTTTCTTT; cdr3_aa: CASSQQGTNTEAFF; j_call: TRBJ1-1; v_call: TRBV18; d_call: TRBD1; clone_size: .
cdr3_nt: TGTGCCAGCAGCTTGCGGGGCGGGGTCCAAGAGACCCAGTACTTC; cdr3_aa: CASSLRGGVQETQYF; j_call: TRBJ2-5; v_call: TRBV5-6; d_call: .; clone_size: few
cdr3_nt: TGCGCCAGCAGCTTGACGGCGGGATACAACTACGAGCAGTACTTC; cdr3_aa: CASSLTAGYNYEQYF; j_call: TRBJ2-7; v_call: TRBV5-1; d_call: .; clone_size: few
cdr3_nt: TGTGCCAGCAGCTTAGGGACTCAAAGACACACAGATACGCAGTATTTT; cdr3_aa: CASSLGTQRHTDTQYF; j_call: TRBJ2-3; v_call: TRBV7-2; d_call: .; clone_size: .
cdr3_nt: TGTGCCAGCAGCTCATGGGGGACAGGGGTCTACGAGCAGTACTTC; cdr3_aa: CASSSWGTGVYEQYF; j_call: TRBJ2-7; v_call: TRBV5-6; d_call: TRBD1; clone_size: .
cdr3_nt: TGTGCCAGCAGCCGACTAGCGGGAGCGAACGAGCAGTACTTC; cdr3_aa: CASSRLAGANEQYF; j_call: TRBJ2-7; v_call: TRBV7-9; d_call: TRBD2; clone_size: few
cdr3_nt: TGTGCCACGGGGGGAGCTCCCGATGTGGAGACCCAGTACTTC; cdr3_aa: CATGGAPDVETQYF; j_call: TRBJ2-5; v_call: TRBV19; d_call: TRBD2; clone_size: few
cdr3_nt: TGTGCCAGCAGTTTCAGACTAGACCGCTCCTACAATGAGCAGTTCTTC; cdr3_aa: CASSFRLDRSYNEQFF; j_call: TRBJ2-1; v_call: TRBV28; d_call: .; clone_size: .
cdr3_nt: TGTGCCAGCAGTTCTGGCATCTCCTACGAGCAGTACTTC; cdr3_aa: CASSSGISYEQYF; j_call: TRBJ2-7; v_call: TRBV6-6; d_call: .; clone_size: few
cdr3_nt: TGCGCCAGCAGCCAAGGAAGGTCAGGACGTGGTGAGCAGTTCTTC; cdr3_aa: CASSQGRSGRGEQFF; j_call: TRBJ2-1; v_call: TRBV4-1; d_call: .; clone_size: once
cdr3_nt: TGCGCCAGCAGCCAAGATGGACGGGGACACAATGAGCAGTTCTTC; cdr3_aa: CASSQDGRGHNEQFF; j_call: TRBJ2-1; v_call: TRBV4-3; d_call: .; clone_size: .
cdr3_nt: TGCGCCAGCAGTCAAACCGGAAAACAAGAGACCCAGTACTTC; cdr3_aa: CASSQTGKQETQYF; j_call: TRBJ2-5; v_call: TRBV23-1; d_call: .; clone_size: .
cdr3_nt: TGTGCCAGCAGTTTATCACAGGGAGCCAAAAACATTCAGTACTTC; cdr3_aa: CASSLSQGAKNIQYF; j_call: TRBJ2-4; v_call: TRBV27; d_call: .; clone_size: few
cdr3_nt: TGTGCCAGCAGTTTTACGAGCTCCTACGAGCAGTACTTC; cdr3_aa: CASSFTSSYEQYF; j_call: TRBJ2-7; v_call: TRBV6-6; d_call: .; clone_size: once
cdr3_nt: TGTGCCAGCAGCTTCGGAACGGGAGGGGCAGATACGCAGTATTTT; cdr3_aa: CASSFGTGGADTQYF; j_call: TRBJ2-3; v_call: TRBV5-6; d_call: TRBD2; clone_size: .
cdr3_nt: TGTGCCAGCAGCTTAGGAGGACTCTCCACCTACGAGCAGTACTTC; cdr3_aa: CASSLGGLSTYEQYF; j_call: TRBJ2-7; v_call: TRBV7-2; d_call: .; clone_size: few
cdr3_nt: TGTGCCAGCAGCTTAGTCGTCAGCCTCACAGATACGCAGTATTTT; cdr3_aa: CASSLVVSLTDTQYF; j_call: TRBJ2-3; v_call: TRBV7-9; d_call: .; clone_size: few
cdr3_nt: TGTGCCAGCAGACCAGTTTGGGAAGGGGGCACAGATACGCAGTATTTT; cdr3_aa: CASRPVWEGGTDTQYF; j_call: TRBJ2-3; v_call: TRBV5-4; d_call: .; clone_size: .
cdr3_nt: TGTGCCAGCAGCTCCCCGGACAGCGGTAACTACGAGCAGTACTTC; cdr3_aa: CASSSPDSGNYEQYF; j_call: TRBJ2-7; v_call: TRBV7-9; d_call: .; clone_size: .
cdr3_nt: TGTGCCAGCAGCTTAAGCGAGGGGTCTAGGGGCTACACCTTC; cdr3_aa: CASSLSEGSRGYTF; j_call: TRBJ1-2; v_call: TRBV7-3; d_call: .; clone_size: .
cdr3_nt: TGTGCCAGCAGCAAAAATGGGTCGGACAGGGTAAACTATGGCTACACCTTC; cdr3_aa: CASSKNGSDRVNYGYTF; j_call: TRBJ1-2; v_call: TRBV21-1; d_call: .; clone_size: few
cdr3_nt: TGTGCCAGCAGCTTTTTAGGGATCAACGAGCAGTACTTC; cdr3_aa: CASSFLGINEQYF; j_call: TRBJ2-7; v_call: TRBV7-9; d_call: .; clone_size: few
cdr3_nt: TGTGCCAGCAGCCTGCAACAGGGGGTAGAGACCCAGTACTTC; cdr3_aa: CASSLQQGVETQYF; j_call: TRBJ2-5; v_call: TRBV7-2; d_call: TRBD1; clone_size: .
cdr3_nt: TGTGCCAGCAGCTTAGGAAACTATCAAAAAACCACCCCTGGAAACACCATATATTTT; cdr3_aa: CASSLGNYQKTTPGNTIYF; j_call: TRBJ1-3; v_call: TRBV7-9; d_call: .; clone_size: few
cdr3_nt: TGCGCCAGCAGCTTAGGTGTCGGGGAGCTGTTTTTT; cdr3_aa: CASSLGVGELFF; j_call: TRBJ2-2; v_call: TRBV5-1; d_call: .; clone_size: .
cdr3_nt: TGTGCCAGCAGCCCCTCCCCGGGGCCCTACAATGAGCAGTTCTTC; cdr3_aa: CASSPSPGPYNEQFF; j_call: TRBJ2-1; v_call: TRBV7-2; d_call: .; clone_size: few
cdr3_nt: TGCAGTGCGTCGGGGGGACACCACATGTTTTTT; cdr3_aa: CSASGGHHMFF; j_call: TRBJ1-4; v_call: TRBV20-1; d_call: .; clone_size: few
cdr3_nt: TGTGCCAGCAGGGAACCGTACCCTGGTGCGGGAGGGGGCAATCAGCCCCAGCATTTT; cdr3_aa: CASREPYPGAGGGNQPQHF; j_call: TRBJ1-5; v_call: TRBV27; d_call: .; clone_size: few
cdr3_nt: TGTGCCAGCAGTCTAGCGGGGATGGAAGAGACCCAGTACTTC; cdr3_aa: CASSLAGMEETQYF; j_call: TRBJ2-5; v_call: TRBV27; d_call: TRBD2; clone_size: .